The 31 T cell receptor beta chains in this list originate from one sample, sequenced in a study of T cells in tuberculosis. Indicated time point: new active TB diagnosis, blood taken before or within 7 days of starting treatment. Clones were sequenced by immunoSEQ multiplex PCR, and TCRdb holds only the in-frame ones, with some missing. Of tens of thousands of clones in the sample, 70% to 90% are singletons; the top ten hold approximately 5.1%. Material: PBMCs, obtained at tuberculosis diagnosis. The receptor source for this set is an adult with tuberculosis.

This rearrangement joins TRBV5-4 to TRBJ1-4; D perhaps matches TRBD1 (5 bases). From germline, CDR1 is SGHNT and CDR2 YYREEE (reference sequence). This CDR3 is built from 15 residues. Trimming cost V 4 bases and J 4 bases, with 14 bases left between them. The CDR3 loop is CASSSGGVGNEKLFF. For the CDR3, the DNA is TGTGCCAGCAGCAGCGGGGGAGTGGGTAATGAAAAACTGTTTTTT. The whole variable domain, remainder taken from reference TRBV5-4 and TRBJ1-4, is ETGVTQSPTHLIKTRGQQVTLRCSSQSGHNTVSWYQQALGQGPQFIFQYYREEENGRGNFPPRFSGLQFPNYSSELNVNALELDDSALYLCASSSGGVGNEKLFFGSGTQLSVL.

This chain connects TRBV4-1 to TRBJ1-3; TRBD1 might be the D (5 bases). This CDR3 is 18 amino acids long. The V gene lost 8 bases and the J gene lost 0 bases, with 23 bases spanning the gap. CDR1 and CDR2 (germline): MGHRA, YSYEKL. CDR3 residues: CASGGGSLTVSSGNTIYF. The CDR3 DNA reads TGCGCCAGCGGGGGGGGAAGTTTGACAGTGAGCTCTGGAAACACCATATATTTT.

The chain recombines TRBV2 with TRBJ2-3; 7 positions agree with TRBD2. V trimming: 7 bases; J trimming: 2 bases; junction bases outside the gene matches: 3. Germline V gene lookup returns CDR1 SNHLY and CDR2 FYNNEI. The CDR3 spans 13 residues. The CDR3 region has the DNA TGTGCCAGCACTGAGCGGGACACAGATACGCAGTATTTT. It codes for CASTERDTDTQYF.

CDR3 sequence (DNA): TGTGCCAGCAGCTCCAGGGGGCAGGATGGCTACACCTTC. It specifies CASSSRGQDGYTF. The chain has TRBV7-6 and TRBJ1-2, with TRBD1 identical over 8 bases. The junction had 4 bases not matched to a gene; V was cut back by 4 bases and J by 6 bases. Looked up from germline, CDR1 is SGHVS and CDR2 is FNYEAQ. The length of the CDR3 is 13 residues.

The chain has TRBV28 and TRBJ1-2, with 12 bases fitting TRBD1. The CDR3 runs to 16 residues. The V and J ends lost 5 bases and 6 bases, in that order; junction bases with no gene match: 10. CDR1 MDHEN and CDR2 SYDVKM come from the germline V gene. CDR3 DNA: TGTGCCAGCAGTCCCGGGGGACAGGGGGCTAAGGATGGCTACACCTTC. This sequence encodes CASSPGGQGAKDGYTF.

The DNA of the CDR3 is TGTGCCAGTAGTCGGACCGGGACAGGGGGCGTCGAGCAGTACTTC. Translated: CASSRTGTGGVEQYF. The chain is built from TRBV19 and TRBJ2-7; 12 bases fit TRBD1. This CDR3 spans 15 amino acids. CDR1 is LNHDA, CDR2 SQIVND, per germline (reference sequence). Unmatched junction bases numbered 8, after V lost 5 bases and J lost 6 bases. The full variable domain, in which reference TRBV19 and TRBJ2-7 provide the parts outside the CDR3, is DGGITQSPKYLFRKEGQNVTLSCEQNLNHDAMYWYRQDPGQGLRLIYYSQIVNDFQKGDIAEGYSVSREKKESFPLTVTSAQKNPTAFYLCASSRTGTGGVEQYFGPGTRLTVT.

The chain has TRBV10-1 and TRBJ1-1; D is unclear. The CDR3 covers 13 residues. CDR1 is WNHNN, CDR2 SYGVQD, per germline (reference sequence). The V and J ends lost 0 bases and 4 bases respectively, with 6 bases between them. The DNA of the CDR3 is TGCGCCAGCAGTGAGTCGAGGGCCACTGAAGCTTTCTTT. This encodes CASSESRATEAFF.

The chain links TRBV2 to TRBJ1-1; D remains unclear. V lost 8 bases and J 1 base, leaving 5 bases between the germline ends. The CDR3 extends over 11 amino acids. Germline-derived CDR1 and CDR2 are SNHLY and FYNNEI. In DNA form, the CDR3 reads TGTGCCAGCTTAGAGAACACTGAAGCTTTCTTT. Residues: CASLENTEAFF.

This chain connects TRBV27 to TRBJ1-2, with D maybe TRBD1 (6 bases). Germline assignment: CDR1 MNHEY and CDR2 SMNVEV (reference sequence). The CDR3 spans 13 residues. Trimming cost V 5 bases and J 6 bases, with 13 bases left between them. CDR3 sequence (DNA): TGTGCCAGCAGTAAAGGACAGAATAATGGCTACACCTTC. It encodes CASSKGQNNGYTF.

There are a few counts of this clone. The chain recombines TRBV18 with TRBJ1-2, with 7 bases fitting TRBD1. The CDR3 runs to 14 residues. The V and J ends lost 3 bases and 4 bases, in that order; junction bases with no gene match: 5. CDR1 and CDR2 (germline): KGHSH, LQKENI. Here the CDR3 reads CASSPKGQIYGYTF. The CDR3 coding sequence is TGTGCCAGCTCACCGAAGGGACAGATCTATGGCTACACCTTC.

The CDR3 sequence: CASRGTKGVFGQNNQPQHF. As DNA, the CDR3 is TGTGCCAGTAGGGGGACAAAAGGAGTATTCGGTCAAAACAATCAGCCCCAGCATTTT. This chain uses TRBV19 with TRBJ1-5; D may be TRBD1 (6 bases). V lost 6 bases to trimming and J lost 3 bases, with 27 bases between them. Germline assignment: CDR1 LNHDA and CDR2 SQIVND (reference sequence). CDR3 length: 19 residues.

The chain employs TRBV7-9 and TRBJ1-1; possible D gene TRBD1, 5 bases. Per the germline V gene, CDR1 is SEHNR and CDR2 is FQNEAQ (reference sequence). The V and J ends lost 1 base and 5 bases respectively, with 11 bases between them. The CDR3 spans 14 residues. The CDR3 DNA reads TGTGCCAGCAGCTTAGGAGGACAAGTGACTGAAGCTTTCTTT. Encoded protein: CASSLGGQVTEAFF.

This chain uses TRBV29-1 with TRBJ1-1, with 7 bases identical to TRBD1. Germline values: CDR1 SQVTM, CDR2 ANQGSEA. With 5 bases clipped from V and 5 bases from J, the junction kept 8 bases outside the gene matches. The CDR3 covers 13 residues. The CDR3 protein is CSVTGPRGTEAFF. The CDR3 coding sequence is TGCAGCGTTACGGGACCCAGGGGGACTGAAGCTTTCTTT.

V gene TRBV6-1 combines with J gene TRBJ1-2, with TRBD1 identical over 11 bases. The germline V gene has CDR1 MNHNS and CDR2 SASEGT. J was trimmed by 6 bases and V by 4 bases; bases with no gene match: 7. The CDR3 has 15 residues. The CDR3 loop reads CASSARDRGKDGYTF. In DNA, the CDR3 is TGTGCCAGCAGTGCCCGGGACAGGGGGAAGGATGGCTACACCTTC.

The chain recombines TRBV4-1 with TRBJ1-2; D is unresolved. Germline CDR1 MGHRA, CDR2 YSYEKL. The CDR3 totals 12 residues. Trimming took off 1 base at V and 6 bases at J, with 6 bases between the two ends. CDR3 in amino acids: CASSQGPDGYTF. The CDR3 region has the DNA TGCGCCAGCAGCCAAGGCCCAGATGGCTACACCTTC.

V is TRBV29-1 and J is TRBJ2-5; 8 bases agree with TRBD2. V lost 4 bases, J lost 5 bases, and 3 bases stayed unmatched. The germline gives CDR1 SQVTM, CDR2 ANQGSEA. The CDR3 spans 12 residues. The CDR3 sequence is CSVAGGGETQYF. As DNA, the CDR3 is TGCAGCGTTGCGGGCGGGGGGGAGACCCAGTACTTC.

The chain joins TRBV6-1 to TRBJ2-5; D not resolved. This CDR3 spans 14 amino acids. The V and J ends lost 6 bases and 1 base respectively, with 12 bases between them. Germline CDR1 MNHNS, CDR2 SASEGT. For the CDR3, the DNA is TGTGCCAGCAGCGTTAGTGTGCGCCAAGAGACCCAGTACTTC. This translates into CASSVSVRQETQYF.

The chain has TRBV9 and TRBJ1-4; 9 bases agree with TRBD1. The CDR3 loop spans 14 amino acids. V shed 3 bases and J 4 bases; nucleotides not matched to a gene: 1. The germline V gene has CDR1 SGDLS and CDR2 YYNGEE. The CDR3 loop reads CASSEGQGNEKLFF. Written as DNA, the CDR3 is TGTGCCAGCAGCGAGGGACAGGGTAATGAAAAACTGTTTTTT.

V gene TRBV11-2 combines with J gene TRBJ1-2; weak D call: TRBD1 (6 bases). Germline V gives CDR1 SGHAT, CDR2 FQNNGV. The CDR3 totals 13 residues. V was trimmed by 4 bases and J by 7 bases, leaving 13 bases between them. The CDR3 bases are TGTGCCAGCAGCTACGGGACATTGGGTGGCTACACCTTC. Protein sequence: CASSYGTLGGYTF.

This clone was found once. V gene TRBV19 combines with J gene TRBJ1-1; weak D call: TRBD1 (6 bases). Trimming shortened V by 10 bases and J by 0 bases, and 18 bases separated the two germline ends. Germline CDR1 LNHDA, CDR2 SQIVND (reference sequence). The CDR3 consists of 15 residues. CDR3 sequence reads: CATTGQRLMNTEAFF. The DNA of the CDR3 is TGTGCCACCACGGGACAAAGACTCATGAACACTGAAGCTTTCTTT.

This clone has a handful of counts. The chain has TRBV2 and TRBJ1-6; no definite D call. Germline V gives CDR1 SNHLY, CDR2 FYNNEI. V lost 8 bases, J lost 6 bases, and 11 bases lay in between. CDR3 length equals 13 residues. The CDR3 DNA reads TGTGCCAGCCGAGGGAGCCCTAATTCACCCCTCCACTTT. This codes for CASRGSPNSPLHF.

V and J are TRBV14 and TRBJ1-6; 9 nucleotides line up with TRBD1. The trim removed 4 bases at V and 9 bases at J, leaving 4 bases unmatched. The length of the CDR3 is 14 residues. The V gene's germline CDR1 is SGHDN and CDR2 FVKESK. CDR3 loop: CASSRGTGSSPLHF. The CDR3 DNA follows: TGTGCCAGCAGCCGGGGGACAGGGAGTTCACCCCTCCACTTT.

The chain joins TRBV18 to TRBJ2-5; the D is unclear. CDR1 and CDR2 from the germline V gene are KGHSH and LQKENI. The V end lost 0 bases, the J end lost 9 bases, and 17 bases lay between the germline ends. The CDR3 loop spans 15 amino acids. This CDR3 is CASSPPSVTPGSQYF. The CDR3 nucleotides are TGTGCCAGCTCACCACCGTCGGTGACCCCCGGGTCCCAGTACTTC. Together with reference TRBV18 and TRBJ2-5, the CDR3 gives the full variable domain: NAGVMQNPRHLVRRRGQEARLRCSPMKGHSHVYWYRQLPEEGLKFMVYLQKENIIDESGMPKERFSAEFPKEGPSILRIQQVVRGDSAAYFCASSPPSVTPGSQYFGPGTRLLVL.

This chain connects TRBV4-1 to TRBJ2-5; TRBD1 matches at 9 bases. CDR1 MGHRA and CDR2 YSYEKL come from the germline V gene. The CDR3 loop spans 15 amino acids. Trimming at V came to 0 bases and at J to 4 bases, leaving 3 bases not matched to a gene. CDR3 sequence (DNA): TGCGCCAGCAGCCAAGATTGGACAGGGGCAGAGACCCAGTACTTC. Encoded protein: CASSQDWTGAETQYF.

The V and J genes are TRBV6-1 and TRBJ1-1; D uncertain. Germline V CDR1 and CDR2: MNHNS, SASEGT. The V end lost 10 bases, the J end lost 0 bases, and 12 bases lay between the germline ends. The CDR3 has 13 residues. The CDR3 DNA sequence: TGTGCCACCCACAAACCAATGAACACTGAAGCTTTCTTT. Translated, it gives CATHKPMNTEAFF.

The V call is TRBV18, the J call TRBJ1-1, with a weak D call TRBD1 (5 bases). V lost 2 bases, J lost 4 bases, and 11 bases lay in between. Looked up from germline, CDR1 is KGHSH and CDR2 is LQKENI. The CDR3 runs to 14 residues. The CDR3 DNA reads TGTGCCAGCTCACCATCGGGGGACTTCACTGAAGCTTTCTTT. Protein sequence: CASSPSGDFTEAFF.

This clone was observed once. The chain links TRBV5-8 to TRBJ1-6; 8 nucleotides align to TRBD1. The CDR3 totals 14 residues. V lost 2 bases to trimming and J lost 10 bases; unmatched junction nucleotides: 5. Looked up from germline, CDR1 is SGHTS and CDR2 is YDEGEE. The CDR3 spells CASSFLQGESPLHF. The CDR3 DNA sequence: TGTGCCAGCAGCTTTCTACAGGGGGAGTCACCCCTCCACTTT. The variable domain in full, completed from reference TRBV5-8 and TRBJ1-6, reads EAGVTQSPTHLIKTRGQQATLRCSPISGHTSVYWYQQALGLGLQFLLWYDEGEERNRGNFPPRFSGRQFPNYSSELNVNALELEDSALYLCASSFLQGESPLHFGNGTRLTVT.

The V gene is TRBV9, the J gene TRBJ2-7; D unresolved. CDR3 length equals 14 residues. CDR1 is SGDLS and CDR2 is YYNGEE in the germline V gene. V dropped 0 bases and J dropped 0 bases, with 7 bases sitting between them. The CDR3 protein is CASSVGLLSYEQYF. CDR3 bases: TGTGCCAGCAGCGTAGGTCTTCTCTCCTACGAGCAGTACTTC.

The gene calls are TRBV4-2 and TRBJ1-5, with D maybe TRBD1 (5 bases). CDR3 length: 14 residues. Trimming took 5 bases from V and 5 from J, leaving 13 bases between them. Per germline, CDR1 LGHNA and CDR2 YNFKEQ. The CDR3 DNA reads as TGTGCCAGCAGCTCACGACAGAGCTATCAGCCCCAGCATTTT. Translated: CASSSRQSYQPQHF.

The chain uses TRBV6-5 and TRBJ1-5; D perhaps matches TRBD1 (6 bases). V lost 5 bases and J 1 base, leaving 9 bases between the germline ends. Germline-derived CDR1 and CDR2 are MNHEY and SVGAGI. The CDR3 has 14 amino acids. The CDR3 bases are TGTGCCAGCAGTCCTGGACAGAGCAATCAGCCCCAGCATTTT. Translated, it gives CASSPGQSNQPQHF.

This clone was seen only a few times. V gene TRBV6-1 combines with J gene TRBJ1-5, with D unresolved. Between the trimmed V and J ends, which lost 0 bases and 6 bases, there was a span of 12 bases. The CDR3 runs 15 residues. Germline loops: CDR1 MNHNS, CDR2 SASEGT. CDR3 in amino acids: CASSEAAQLLQPQHF. CDR3 nucleotide sequence: TGTGCCAGCAGTGAAGCGGCACAGCTACTTCAGCCCCAGCATTTT.